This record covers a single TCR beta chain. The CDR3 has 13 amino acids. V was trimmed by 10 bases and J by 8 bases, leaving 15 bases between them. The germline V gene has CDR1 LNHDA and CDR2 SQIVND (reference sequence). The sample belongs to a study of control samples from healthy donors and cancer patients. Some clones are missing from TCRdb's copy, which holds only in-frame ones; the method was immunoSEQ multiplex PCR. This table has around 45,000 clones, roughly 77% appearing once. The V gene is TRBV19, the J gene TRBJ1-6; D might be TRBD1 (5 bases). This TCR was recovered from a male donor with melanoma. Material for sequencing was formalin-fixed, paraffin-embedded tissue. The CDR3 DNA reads TGTGCCACCCTTGGACGGGACGATTCACCCCTCCACTTT. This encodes CATLGRDDSPLHF.